These 17 T cell receptor beta chains originate from one sample sequenced in a study of blood T cell repertoires in COVID-19. Clones were sequenced by immunoSEQ multiplex PCR, and TCRdb holds only the in-frame ones, with some missing. The repertoire has roughly 430,000 clones, around nine tenths of them found once; the top ten carry approximately 1.5%. The material sequenced was PBMCs or T cells enriched from blood (not recorded which). The receptors stem from a woman aged 18-30 years who had been exposed to COVID-19.

The gene calls are TRBV5-4 and TRBJ1-4; D not resolved. The CDR3 is 16 amino acids. Germline V gene sequence: CDR1 SGHNT, CDR2 YYREEE (reference sequence). V lost 4 bases, J lost 2 bases, and 15 bases lay in between. CDR3 region: CASSEGRRVTNEKLFF. CDR3 nucleotides: TGTGCCAGCAGCGAGGGCCGGCGAGTGACTAATGAAAAACTGTTTTTT.

This rearrangement joins TRBV28 to TRBJ2-7, with 15 bases that match TRBD2. Germline CDR1 MDHEN, CDR2 SYDVKM. Losses at the gene ends were 3 bases for V and 6 bases for J; bases not matched to a gene: 6. The CDR3 has 16 amino acids. Here the CDR3 DNA reads TGTGCCAGCAGTTTCAGGACTAGCGGGAGGGCGTCCGAGCAGTACTTC. This sequence encodes CASSFRTSGRASEQYF.

The rearrangement uses TRBV5-6 and TRBJ2-3; D is ambiguous. This CDR3 has 16 residues. Germline V gene lookup returns CDR1 SGHDT and CDR2 YYEEEE. The ends were cut back, 2 bases at V and 2 bases at J, with 15 bases in the middle. The CDR3 protein is CASSLYERVNTDTQYF. CDR3 DNA sequence: TGTGCCAGCAGCTTATACGAGAGAGTAAACACAGATACGCAGTATTTT.

The chain employs TRBV28 and TRBJ1-6; 7 nucleotides align to TRBD1. This CDR3 has 15 residues. The V segment lost 3 bases and the J segment 8 bases; nucleotides outside the gene matches: 7. Germline lookup yields CDR1 MDHEN and CDR2 SYDVKM. The DNA of the CDR3 is TGTGCCAGCAGTTTCCTAGGACAGGACCATTCACCCCTCCACTTT. Translated, it gives CASSFLGQDHSPLHF.

This clone has a single count. This chain joins TRBV4-1 and TRBJ2-2; maybe TRBD2 (6 bases). V gave up 7 bases and J gave up 4 bases, with 7 bases separating them. Germline V gene sequence: CDR1 MGHRA, CDR2 YSYEKL. The CDR3 is made up of 12 amino acids. The CDR3 sequence is CASTAGTGELFF. The CDR3 nucleotides read TGCGCCAGCACAGCGGGCACCGGGGAGCTGTTTTTT.

The chain combines TRBV2 with TRBJ1-2; 7 bases fit TRBD1. The germline V gene encodes CDR1 SNHLY and CDR2 FYNNEI. J lost 5 bases, V lost 2 bases, and 2 bases had no gene match. This CDR3 has 13 residues. CDR3 loop: CASSERTGYGYTF. CDR3 nucleotides: TGTGCCAGCAGTGAAAGGACAGGTTATGGCTACACCTTC.

This clone was seen a few times. This sequence joins TRBV29-1 and TRBJ2-3; D not resolved. V was clipped by 8 bases and J by 2 bases, with 14 bases between them. Germline V gene lookup returns CDR1 SQVTM and CDR2 ANQGSEA. There are 13 residues in the CDR3. The CDR3 protein is CSLMGTLTDTQYF. The CDR3 nucleotides read TGCAGCCTGATGGGCACCCTCACAGATACGCAGTATTTT.

This clone was seen only once. The chain has TRBV10-3 and TRBJ2-1; 7 bases match TRBD2. V shed 8 bases, J shed 2 bases, and the junction held 12 bases outside the gene matches. In germline, CDR1 is ENHRY, CDR2 SYGVKD. CDR3 length: 16 amino acids. The CDR3 reads CAIRSGEGGTYNEQFF. In DNA, the CDR3 is TGTGCCATCCGGTCTGGGGAGGGAGGAACCTACAATGAGCAGTTCTTC.

This sequence joins TRBV9 and TRBJ2-1; 9 bases are a match to TRBD1. With V trimmed by 6 bases and J by 1 base, 2 bases remained unmatched. CDR1 and CDR2 (germline): SGDLS, YYNGEE. This CDR3 comprises 14 residues. CDR3 in DNA: TGTGCCAGCACCGGACAGGGGTCCTACAATGAGCAGTTCTTC. Translating gives CASTGQGSYNEQFF.

The chain is built from TRBV15 and TRBJ2-5, with D tentatively TRBD2 (7 bases). Trimming cost V 8 bases and J 2 bases, with 12 bases left between them. Germline V gene data show CDR1 as LNHNV and CDR2 as YYDKDF (reference sequence). CDR3 length: 13 amino acids. This CDR3 is CATARGAQETQYF. The CDR3 bases are TGTGCCACCGCTCGGGGGGCGCAAGAGACCCAGTACTTC. The full variable domain, completed using reference TRBV15 and TRBJ2-5, is DAMVIQNPRYQVTQFGKPVTLSCSQTLNHNVMYWYQQKSSQAPKLLFHYYDKDFNNEADTPDNFQSRRPNTSFCFLDIRSPGLGDTAMYLCATARGAQETQYFGPGTRLLVL.

V gene TRBV10-3 combines with J gene TRBJ2-2; D perhaps matches TRBD1 (6 bases). The CDR3 covers 14 residues. Trimming took off 4 bases at V and 5 bases at J, with 11 bases between the two ends. The V gene's germline CDR1 is ENHRY and CDR2 SYGVKD. The CDR3 DNA sequence: TGTGCCATCAGTGCAGGGGAGTATACCGGGGAGCTGTTTTTT. Protein: CAISAGEYTGELFF.

This clone appeared a single time. V usage is TRBV6-5 and J usage is TRBJ2-7, with D unclear. CDR3 length equals 13 residues. The germline gives CDR1 MNHEY, CDR2 SVGAGI. Between the trimmed V and J ends, which lost 6 bases and 3 bases, there was a span of 12 bases. The CDR3 loop is CASSAPGYYEQYF. The CDR3 nucleotides read TGTGCCAGCAGCGCCCCCGGGTACTACGAGCAGTACTTC.

V is TRBV12-3 or TRBV12-4 and J is TRBJ1-1, with TRBD1 matching 7 bases. The CDR3 contains 11 residues. V dropped 5 bases and J dropped 10; count of bases not matched to a gene: 4. CDR3 DNA sequence: TGTGCCAGCAGTATCACAGGGGTAGCTTTCTTT. Translation: CASSITGVAFF.

This clone has a handful of counts. V and J are TRBV20-1 and TRBJ2-6, with D possibly being TRBD2 (6 bases). The germline V and J ends were trimmed by 3 bases and 7 bases, with 13 bases remaining between them. Per germline, CDR1 DFQATT and CDR2 SNEGSKA (reference sequence). This CDR3 spans 14 amino acids. CDR3 DNA: TGCAGTGCTAGTCTGGGGGGTACTGCCAACGTCCTGACTTTC. Translation: CSASLGGTANVLTF.

The chain employs TRBV27 and TRBJ2-1, with D unclear. Per the germline V gene, CDR1 is MNHEY and CDR2 is SMNVEV (reference sequence). With 7 bases removed from V and 6 bases from J, the gap between germline ends came to 16 bases. This CDR3 spans 14 amino acids. This CDR3 is CASTPYSTSNEQFF. The CDR3 nucleotides read TGTGCCAGCACCCCTTATTCCACTTCCAATGAGCAGTTCTTC.

The rearrangement links TRBV19 to TRBJ1-5; D perhaps matches TRBD1 (6 bases). Per the germline V gene, CDR1 is LNHDA and CDR2 is SQIVND (reference sequence). Trimming cost V 11 bases and J 4 bases, with 15 bases left between them. The CDR3 extends over 13 amino acids. The CDR3 nucleotides are TGTGCCGGGGGGGACCAGGGGAATCAGCCCCAGCATTTT. Residues: CAGGDQGNQPQHF.

This clone has just one count. Other nucleotide sequences from this sample produce the same CDR3. V gene TRBV11-2 combines with J gene TRBJ2-7; D is perhaps TRBD2 (5 bases). V lost 4 bases to trimming and J lost 2 bases, with 9 bases between them. CDR1 and CDR2 from the germline V gene are SGHAT and FQNNGV. There are 13 residues in the CDR3. CDR3 protein: CASSSGLAYEQYF. The CDR3 DNA follows: TGTGCCAGCAGCTCAGGACTTGCCTACGAGCAGTACTTC.